Presented here are 27 T cell receptor beta chains from one specimen sequenced in a study of blood T cell repertoires in COVID-19. The repertoire was sequenced with immunoSEQ multiplex PCR; TCRdb's copy has only in-frame clones and lacks some. The repertoire holds 280,000 or so clones, 83% seen once, with approximately 9% in the top ten. Specimen: peripheral blood. The source is a woman in her forties or fifties who had recovered from COVID-19.

The chain links TRBV29-1 to TRBJ2-3; TRBD2 matches at 9 bases. The CDR3 has 15 residues. CDR1 and CDR2 from the germline V gene are SQVTM and ANQGSEA. V was clipped by 4 bases and J by 7 bases; unmatched bases: 12. The CDR3 is CSVAYLAGRGNTQYF. CDR3 bases: TGCAGCGTTGCCTACCTAGCGGGGAGGGGGAATACGCAGTATTTT.

The chain uses TRBV9 and TRBJ2-1; D perhaps matches TRBD2 (5 bases). The CDR3 is made up of 17 amino acids. Germline CDR1 and CDR2: SGDLS and YYNGEE. V was clipped by 4 bases and J by 0 bases, with 17 bases between them. The CDR3 DNA is TGTGCCAGCAGCCCCCCCCGAGCGGTAAGCTCCTACAATGAGCAGTTCTTC. It is translated as CASSPPRAVSSYNEQFF.

J is TRBJ2-7 and V is TRBV4-1, with D possibly being TRBD2 (6 bases). Trimming removed 4 bases at V and 6 bases at J, with 10 bases between. The CDR3 consists of 12 residues. CDR1 and CDR2 (germline): MGHRA, YSYEKL. The CDR3 nucleotides are TGCGCCAGCAGCCCCCCCGGGGGCGAGCAGTACTTC. It codes for CASSPPGGEQYF.

V and J are TRBV7-2 and TRBJ1-6; no reliable D call. The CDR3 has 12 amino acids. Germline lookup yields CDR1 SGHTA and CDR2 FQGNSA. V lost 4 bases to trimming and J lost 7 bases, with 5 bases between them. The CDR3 sequence is CASSSGNSPLHF. The CDR3 DNA is TGTGCCAGCAGCTCAGGAAATTCACCCCTCCACTTT.

The chain carries TRBV11-2 and TRBJ2-5, with 7 bases identical to TRBD1. J lost 5 bases, V lost 5 bases, and 8 bases had no gene match. Germline V gives CDR1 SGHAT, CDR2 FQNNGV. This CDR3 has 14 residues. CDR3 region: CASSIYRGRETQYF. The CDR3 DNA is TGTGCCAGCAGCATCTACAGGGGTCGGGAGACCCAGTACTTC.

The CDR3 loop reads CASSWTGGGGNTIYF. CDR3 nucleotide sequence: TGTGCCAGCAGTTGGACAGGGGGCGGTGGAAACACCATATATTTT. The V gene is TRBV9, the J gene TRBJ1-3; 11 nucleotides match TRBD1. Per germline, CDR1 SGDLS and CDR2 YYNGEE. CDR3 size: 15 residues. V lost 5 bases, J lost 3 bases, and 4 bases stayed unmatched. Complete variable domain (other parts from reference TRBV9 and TRBJ1-3): DSGVTQTPKHLITATGQRVTLRCSPRSGDLSVYWYQQSLDQGLQFLIQYYNGEERAKGNILERFSAQQFPDLHSELNLSSLELGDSALYFCASSWTGGGGNTIYFGEGSWLTVV.

V is TRBV11-2 and J is TRBJ2-3; D gene uncertain. CDR1 is SGHAT, CDR2 FQNNGV, per germline. With 0 bases removed from V and 4 bases from J, the gap between germline ends came to 5 bases. This CDR3 is 13 amino acids long. CDR3 in amino acids: CASSLDSPDTQYF. CDR3 nucleotide sequence: TGTGCCAGCAGCTTAGACAGTCCAGATACGCAGTATTTT.

The chain carries TRBV4-1 and TRBJ1-1; D unclear. V lost 4 bases and J lost 1, with 10 bases in between. CDR1 is MGHRA and CDR2 is YSYEKL in the germline V gene. CDR3 size: 14 residues. The CDR3, as DNA: TGCGCCAGCAGCCTTAGTAGCGGGAACACTGAAGCTTTCTTT. Its translation: CASSLSSGNTEAFF.

The CDR3, as DNA: TGTGCCACCAGTGACTTCGGGACTAGCATCTCTGAGCAGTTCTTC. Translated, it gives CATSDFGTSISEQFF. The gene calls are TRBV24-1 and TRBJ2-1; TRBD2 matches 9 bases. Germline CDR1 and CDR2: KGHDR and SFDVKD. V lost 4 bases to trimming and J lost 9 bases; unmatched junction nucleotides: 9. This CDR3 comprises 15 residues.

The rearrangement links TRBV24-1 to TRBJ1-1; D is ambiguous. V was clipped by 2 bases and J by 1 base, with 16 bases between them. The CDR3 sequence is 17 residues long. Per germline, CDR1 KGHDR and CDR2 SFDVKD. CDR3 coding DNA: TGTGCCACCAGTGATTCTAATCATGGCAGGCCGAACACTGAAGCTTTCTTT. It is translated as CATSDSNHGRPNTEAFF.

J is TRBJ1-2 and V is TRBV29-1, with D possibly being TRBD1 (5 bases). The CDR3 spans 11 residues. The V end lost 5 bases, the J end lost 7 bases, and 11 bases lay between the germline ends. Per germline, CDR1 SQVTM and CDR2 ANQGSEA. DNA for the CDR3: TGCAGCGTTTTTGGGGCTCGTGGCTACACCTTC. It encodes CSVFGARGYTF.

The chain employs TRBV27 and TRBJ2-1, with D uncertain. The V end was cut by 6 bases, the J end by 2 bases, with 14 bases between. CDR3 size: 15 residues. The germline V gene has CDR1 MNHEY and CDR2 SMNVEV (reference sequence). The CDR3 protein is CASSLAPLAYNEQFF. The CDR3 DNA follows: TGTGCCAGCAGCCTTGCGCCCCTAGCCTACAATGAGCAGTTCTTC.

The chain is built from TRBV30 and TRBJ1-4; 8 bases line up with TRBD1. Germline V gives CDR1 GTSNPN, CDR2 SVGIG (reference sequence). The CDR3 has 14 residues. V dropped 4 bases and J dropped 7; count of bases not matched to a gene: 8. Here the CDR3 DNA reads TGTGCCTGGAATCCCGCAGGGGGCTCTGAAAAACTGTTTTTT. As protein: CAWNPAGGSEKLFF.

A single count supports this clone. The chain uses TRBV7-9 and TRBJ1-1, with D perhaps TRBD1 (5 bases). V gave up 11 bases and J gave up 1 base, with 14 bases separating them. There are 13 residues in the CDR3. Germline CDR1 SEHNR, CDR2 FQNEAQ (reference sequence). This chain's CDR3 is CAPSREENTEAFF. In DNA form, the CDR3 reads TGTGCCCCTTCCAGGGAAGAGAACACTGAAGCTTTCTTT.

In its sample, this clone was seen a few times. The gene calls are TRBV4-1 and TRBJ1-6; tentatively, D is TRBD1 (5 bases). Trimming stripped 0 bases from V and 7 bases from J, with 13 bases between. Germline V gene sequence: CDR1 MGHRA, CDR2 YSYEKL. CDR3 length: 16 amino acids. CDR3 sequence (DNA): TGCGCCAGCAGCCAAGAAGGGGAGGGCGTAAATTCACCCCTCCACTTT. Translated: CASSQEGEGVNSPLHF.

This clone was found once. The chain carries TRBV30 and TRBJ2-7; 10 nucleotides match TRBD2. The V segment lost 2 bases and the J segment 4 bases; nucleotides outside the gene matches: 8. This CDR3 region has 15 residues. In germline, CDR1 is GTSNPN, CDR2 SVGIG (reference sequence). CDR3 coding DNA: TGTGCCTGGAGTTGGGTTCTAGCGGGAGAATACGAGCAGTACTTC. Translation gives CAWSWVLAGEYEQYF.

This rearrangement joins TRBV4-2 to TRBJ2-3; 7 positions agree with TRBD2. The V gene's germline CDR1 is LGHNA and CDR2 YNFKEQ. The CDR3 has 18 amino acids. V shed 0 bases, J shed 2 bases, and the junction held 11 bases outside the gene matches. CDR3 region: CASSQDWGGSANTDTQYF. CDR3 DNA: TGTGCCAGCAGCCAAGATTGGGGGGGGAGTGCTAACACAGATACGCAGTATTTT.

This clone was counted a few times. The J gene is TRBJ2-5, the V gene TRBV5-6; 9 nucleotides match TRBD1. CDR3 length: 16 amino acids. V shed 4 bases, J shed 4 bases, and the junction held 11 bases outside the gene matches. Germline values: CDR1 SGHDT, CDR2 YYEEEE. The CDR3 DNA follows: TGTGCCAGCAGCCGTTTGGGACAGGGATTACGAGAGACCCAGTACTTC. Amino acid sequence: CASSRLGQGLRETQYF.

V usage is TRBV6-5 and J usage is TRBJ1-2, with 8 nucleotides matching TRBD1. Germline V gene lookup returns CDR1 MNHEY and CDR2 SVGAGI. The length of the CDR3 is 13 residues. J gave up 8 bases and V 6 bases, and 8 bases lay outside the gene matches. The CDR3 sequence is CASRGQGAGGYTF. For the CDR3, the DNA is TGTGCCAGCAGGGGGCAGGGGGCGGGAGGCTACACCTTC.

The CDR3 DNA reads TGTGCCAGCAGTCCCGGGACAGGGGACACTGAAGCTTTCTTT. This sequence encodes CASSPGTGDTEAFF. The chain is built from TRBV28 and TRBJ1-1; 10 bases align to TRBD1. CDR1 is MDHEN, CDR2 SYDVKM, per germline. Germline trimming cut 5 bases from V and 3 bases from J; bases unmatched to any gene: 3. The CDR3 has 14 amino acids.

The V and J genes are TRBV28 and TRBJ1-5; D is uncertain. The CDR3 is 13 residues long. CDR1 MDHEN and CDR2 SYDVKM come from the germline V gene. V lost 6 bases to trimming and J lost 5 bases, with 11 bases between them. The CDR3, as DNA: TGTGCCAGCAGCCCCGGGGATTATCAGCCCCAGCATTTT. Protein sequence: CASSPGDYQPQHF.

The V call is TRBV4-3, the J call TRBJ2-5; D is possibly TRBD1 (5 bases). V was pared by 4 bases and J by 2 bases, with 14 bases between. Germline values: CDR1 LGHNA, CDR2 YSLEER. This CDR3 comprises 15 residues. As DNA, the CDR3 is TGCGCCAGCAGCCGTGTTGCATCAGGGCAAGAGACCCAGTACTTC. Protein sequence: CASSRVASGQETQYF.

This CDR3 is CASSPAWGPQYF. For the CDR3, the DNA is TGTGCCAGCAGTCCCGCGTGGGGCCCCCAGTACTTC. V and J are TRBV28 and TRBJ2-5; D possibly corresponds to TRBD1 (5 bases). This CDR3 contains 12 residues. CDR1 is MDHEN, CDR2 SYDVKM, per germline. V lost 5 bases and J 9 bases, leaving 13 bases between the germline ends.

This chain uses TRBV27 with TRBJ2-6, with unresolved D. The germline V gene has CDR1 MNHEY and CDR2 SMNVEV (reference sequence). The V gene lost 6 bases and the J gene lost 2 bases, with 5 bases spanning the gap. There are 13 residues in the CDR3. CDR3 loop: CASRLAGANVLTF. The DNA for the CDR3 is TGTGCCAGCAGACTGGCTGGGGCCAACGTCCTGACTTTC.

The chain carries TRBV30 and TRBJ2-5; 11 nucleotides line up with TRBD1. CDR3 length: 17 amino acids. Germline V lookup: CDR1 GTSNPN, CDR2 SVGIG (reference sequence). V lost 3 bases to trimming and J lost 4 bases; unmatched junction nucleotides: 13. The CDR3 loop reads CAWRYLGTGGYLETQYF. The CDR3 nucleotides read TGTGCCTGGAGATATCTCGGGACAGGGGGGTATTTAGAGACCCAGTACTTC.

The genes are TRBV28 and TRBJ2-5; D ambiguous. The CDR3 has 13 residues. V was pared by 5 bases and J by 2 bases, with 9 bases between. Germline loops: CDR1 MDHEN, CDR2 SYDVKM. As DNA, the CDR3 is TGTGCCAGCAGTCGGAACAGACAAGAGACCCAGTACTTC. It codes for CASSRNRQETQYF.

The chain links TRBV6-1 to TRBJ1-5; no firm D call. The V and J ends lost 5 bases and 2 bases respectively, with 10 bases between them. This CDR3 is 14 amino acids long. CDR1 is MNHNS and CDR2 is SASEGT in the germline V gene. The CDR3: CASSSQIGNQPQHF. CDR3 DNA sequence: TGTGCCAGCAGTTCCCAAATAGGCAATCAGCCCCAGCATTTT.